A single sample gave rise to the 24 T cell receptor beta chains below, sequenced in a study of OX40 agonist ivuxolimab in advanced cancers. Using immunoSEQ multiplex PCR, the repertoire was profiled, and TCRdb retains in-frame clones only, with some absent. The sample lists about 69,000 clones, nearly 90% seen once, with approximately 10% in the top ten. The source material was CD4+ or CD8+ T cells sorted from blood, sampled in a trial of the OX40 agonist ivuxolimab. The receptors shown here come from an adult with an advanced solid tumor such as melanoma, head and neck, liver or kidney cancer.

The chain carries TRBV28 and TRBJ1-4, with TRBD1 identical over 7 bases. CDR3 length: 15 residues. The trim removed 6 bases at V and 6 bases at J, leaving 10 bases unmatched. Germline assignment: CDR1 MDHEN and CDR2 SYDVKM. The CDR3 DNA reads TGTGCCAGCAGCGAAGGAAGACAGGGTGATGAAAAACTGTTTTTT. Amino acid sequence: CASSEGRQGDEKLFF.

This clone has just one count. The V gene is TRBV29-1, the J gene TRBJ2-4; the D is unclear. Per germline, CDR1 SQVTM and CDR2 ANQGSEA. V lost 5 bases, J lost 4 bases, and 3 bases lay in between. The CDR3 consists of 10 residues. The CDR3 sequence is CSVRKNIQYF. CDR3 nucleotides: TGCAGCGTTCGGAAAAACATTCAGTACTTC. The full variable domain, rest sourced from reference TRBV29-1 and TRBJ2-4, is SAVISQKPSRDICQRGTSLTIQCQVDSQVTMMFWYRQQPGQSLTLIATANQGSEATYESGFVIDKFPISRPNLTFSTLTVSNMSPEDSSIYLCSVRKNIQYFGAGTRLSVL.

The chain combines TRBV4-1 with TRBJ1-5, with D possibly being TRBD1 (6 bases). Looked up from germline, CDR1 is MGHRA and CDR2 is YSYEKL. The V and J ends lost 4 bases and 5 bases respectively, with 15 bases between them. The CDR3 has 15 amino acids. DNA for the CDR3: TGCGCCAGCAGCCGAAGGGGGGATCAATATCAGCCCCAGCATTTT. Its protein is CASSRRGDQYQPQHF.

The J gene is TRBJ1-6, the V gene TRBV19; no reliable D call. The CDR3 runs to 13 residues. Germline V gene sequence: CDR1 LNHDA, CDR2 SQIVND (reference sequence). The V end was cut by 0 bases, the J end by 7 bases, with 4 bases between. DNA of the CDR3: TGTGCCAGTAGTATAGATCGGAATTCACCCCTCCACTTT. Amino acid sequence: CASSIDRNSPLHF.

This clone has more than one count but fewer than ten. The V call is TRBV2, the J call TRBJ2-4; the D is unclear. Germline loops: CDR1 SNHLY, CDR2 FYNNEI. This CDR3 region has 14 residues. Trimming shortened V by 3 bases and J by 0 bases, and 6 bases separated the two germline ends. This chain's CDR3 is CASSDGLAKNIQYF. Here the CDR3 DNA reads TGTGCCAGCAGTGACGGCTTAGCCAAAAACATTCAGTACTTC. The variable domain in full, with the rest retrieved from reference TRBV2 and TRBJ2-4, is EPEVTQTPSHQVTQMGQEVILRCVPISNHLYFYWYRQILGQKVEFLVSFYNNEISEKSEIFDDQFSVERPDGSNFTLKIRSTKLEDSAMYFCASSDGLAKNIQYFGAGTRLSVL.

The rearrangement joins TRBV2 to TRBJ1-1; 8 nucleotides agree with TRBD1. The germline V gene encodes CDR1 SNHLY and CDR2 FYNNEI. This CDR3 is built from 14 residues. Trimming cost V 5 bases and J 2 bases; bases outside gene matches: 4. CDR3 in DNA: TGTGCCAGCAGTAGACAGGGGACTAACACTGAAGCTTTCTTT. Protein sequence: CASSRQGTNTEAFF.

The rearrangement links TRBV18 to TRBJ2-7; D call uncertain. The CDR3 runs to 14 residues. The V end was cut by 2 bases, the J end by 2 bases, with 10 bases between. Germline loops: CDR1 KGHSH, CDR2 LQKENI. CDR3 amino acids: CASSPLGTTYEQYF. The CDR3 DNA sequence: TGTGCCAGCTCACCATTGGGAACAACCTACGAGCAGTACTTC.

The J gene is TRBJ2-3, the V gene TRBV5-1; D not certain. The CDR3 runs to 16 residues. Looked up from germline, CDR1 is SGHRS and CDR2 is YFSETQ. V was pared by 1 base and J by 4 bases, with 16 bases between. The CDR3: CASSLPGGANSDTQYF. The CDR3 DNA sequence: TGCGCCAGCAGCTTGCCCGGCGGAGCGAATTCAGATACGCAGTATTTT.

The rearrangement links TRBV5-8 to TRBJ1-1; unclear D gene. This CDR3 has 11 residues. Germline CDR1 is SGHTS and CDR2 is YDEGEE. The V gene lost 7 bases and the J gene lost 3 bases, with 7 bases spanning the gap. CDR3 in DNA: TGTGCCAGCTCGGGTGACACTGAAGCTTTCTTT. This encodes CASSGDTEAFF.

The chain couples TRBV7-2 to TRBJ2-3, with D possibly TRBD1 on 5 matching bases. This CDR3 region has 14 residues. The germline CDR1 and CDR2 sequences are SGHTA and FQGNSA. Between the trimmed V and J ends, which lost 2 bases and 0 bases, there was a span of 6 bases. The CDR3 loop is CASSLQGSTDTQYF. The CDR3 DNA sequence: TGTGCCAGCAGCTTACAGGGCAGCACAGATACGCAGTATTTT.

The gene calls are TRBV7-2 and TRBJ1-2; TRBD1 agrees at 7 bases. The ends lost 5 bases at V and 5 bases at J; junction bases unmatched: 11. CDR1 and CDR2 from the germline V gene are SGHTA and FQGNSA. The CDR3 spans 15 residues. CDR3 DNA sequence: TGTGCCAGCAGCGTCTGGGGGACAGCCGGGTATGGCTACACCTTC. The encoded protein is CASSVWGTAGYGYTF. The full variable domain, its missing parts supplied by reference TRBV7-2 and TRBJ1-2, is GAGVSQSPSNKVTEKGKDVELRCDPISGHTALYWYRQSLGQGLEFLIYFQGNSAPDKSGLPSDRFSAERTGGSVSTLTIQRTQQEDSAVYLCASSVWGTAGYGYTFGSGTRLTVV.

The rearrangement joins TRBV4-1 to TRBJ1-5; TRBD1 agrees at 8 bases. Germline V gene data show CDR1 as MGHRA and CDR2 as YSYEKL. V dropped 1 base and J dropped 7; count of bases not matched to a gene: 12. CDR3 length: 17 amino acids. The CDR3 DNA is TGCGCCAGCAGCCAAGTGGGGGGCAGGGGGCGCTTCCAGCCCCAGCATTTT. Encoded protein: CASSQVGGRGRFQPQHF.

The V gene is TRBV27, the J gene TRBJ2-7; 7 bases are shared with TRBD1. Germline V gene data show CDR1 as MNHEY and CDR2 as SMNVEV (reference sequence). V was pared by 3 bases and J by 6 bases, with 5 bases of the junction left unmatched. CDR3 length equals 13 residues. CDR3 coding DNA: TGTGCCAGCAGTTTGACAGGGCTTGGCGAGCAGTACTTC. It specifies CASSLTGLGEQYF.

The V gene is TRBV7-3, the J gene TRBJ2-6, with 15 bases aligning to TRBD2. The CDR3 sequence is 18 residues long. The junction had 7 bases not matched to a gene; V was cut back by 6 bases and J by 4 bases. Germline V lookup: CDR1 SGHTA, CDR2 FQGTGA. The CDR3 DNA sequence: TGTGCCAGCAGATTAGGGACTAGCGGGAGGATAGGGGCCAACGTCCTGACTTTC. Protein product: CASRLGTSGRIGANVLTF.

V gene TRBV7-3 combines with J gene TRBJ2-3, with 12 bases matching TRBD2. The J segment lost 0 bases and the V segment lost 4 bases, leaving 5 bases of the junction unmatched. CDR1 is SGHTA and CDR2 is FQGTGA in the germline V gene. The CDR3 runs to 17 residues. CDR3 in DNA: TGTGCCAGCAGCTCCCTAGCGGGAGGGCCTAGCACAGATACGCAGTATTTT. Translation: CASSSLAGGPSTDTQYF.

The genes are TRBV7-2 and TRBJ2-2; 9 bases agree with TRBD2. Per germline, CDR1 SGHTA and CDR2 FQGNSA. The CDR3 runs 15 residues. J gave up 10 bases and V 3 bases, and 9 bases lay outside the gene matches. The CDR3 here is CASSFLGGRAVELFF. The DNA of the CDR3 is TGTGCCAGCAGCTTCCTAGGCGGGAGGGCCGTGGAGCTGTTTTTT. Supplemented by reference TRBV7-2 and TRBJ2-2, the full variable domain reads GAGVSQSPSNKVTEKGKDVELRCDPISGHTALYWYRQSLGQGLEFLIYFQGNSAPDKSGLPSDRFSAERTGGSVSTLTIQRTQQEDSAVYLCASSFLGGRAVELFFGEGSRLTVL.

This chain uses TRBV11-3 with TRBJ2-5, with D unclear. This CDR3 has 12 residues. V lost 7 bases to trimming and J lost 6 bases, with 12 bases between them. The germline CDR1 and CDR2 sequences are SGHNT and YENEEA. Written as DNA, the CDR3 is TGTGCCAGCACTCCACAGAGGCAGACCCAGTACTTC. Amino acids: CASTPQRQTQYF.

This chain uses TRBV7-2 with TRBJ2-5, with D perhaps matching TRBD1 (5 bases). V gave up 2 bases and J gave up 5 bases, with 15 bases separating them. The CDR3 runs 15 residues. CDR1 SGHTA and CDR2 FQGNSA come from the germline V gene. The CDR3 sequence is CASSLTVSGWETQYF. The CDR3 bases are TGTGCCAGCAGCTTAACGGTCTCAGGGTGGGAGACCCAGTACTTC. The whole variable domain, remainder taken from reference TRBV7-2 and TRBJ2-5, is GAGVSQSPSNKVTEKGKDVELRCDPISGHTALYWYRQSLGQGLEFLIYFQGNSAPDKSGLPSDRFSAERTGGSVSTLTIQRTQQEDSAVYLCASSLTVSGWETQYFGPGTRLLVL.

This chain uses TRBV5-1 with TRBJ2-1; no clear D gene. This CDR3 contains 14 residues. Between the trimmed V and J ends, which lost 0 bases and 0 bases, there was a span of 4 bases. The germline gives CDR1 SGHRS, CDR2 YFSETQ. CDR3 region: CASSLDNSYNEQFF. The DNA of the CDR3 is TGCGCCAGCAGCTTGGACAACTCCTACAATGAGCAGTTCTTC.

The rearrangement joins TRBV7-2 to TRBJ2-3, with D possibly TRBD2 on 5 matching bases. The germline V gene has CDR1 SGHTA and CDR2 FQGNSA. The germline V and J ends were trimmed by 1 base and 7 bases, with 18 bases remaining between them. This CDR3 comprises 16 residues. The CDR3 region is CASSLEQRSLPHTQYF. CDR3 nucleotides: TGTGCCAGCAGCTTAGAACAGCGGTCCCTGCCCCATACGCAGTATTTT. Looking up the rest from reference TRBV7-2 and TRBJ2-3 gives the full variable domain: GAGVSQSPSNKVTEKGKDVELRCDPISGHTALYWYRQSLGQGLEFLIYFQGNSAPDKSGLPSDRFSAERTGGSVSTLTIQRTQQEDSAVYLCASSLEQRSLPHTQYFGPGTRLTVL.

The chain links TRBV28 to TRBJ1-2, with 8 bases matching TRBD1. CDR1 MDHEN and CDR2 SYDVKM come from the germline V gene. The J segment lost 5 bases and the V segment lost 5 bases, leaving 7 bases of the junction unmatched. The CDR3 totals 14 residues. The CDR3 region is CASSPGQGRYGYTF. The CDR3 DNA is TGTGCCAGCAGTCCCGGACAGGGAAGGTATGGCTACACCTTC.

The chain carries TRBV5-1 and TRBJ2-1; 7 bases match TRBD2. The CDR3 loop spans 17 amino acids. Per germline, CDR1 SGHRS and CDR2 YFSETQ. V dropped 6 bases and J dropped 0; count of bases not matched to a gene: 12. The CDR3 nucleotides are TGCGCCAGCACGGGGCTAGCGGAGGGGAGCTCCTACAATGAGCAGTTCTTC. This codes for CASTGLAEGSSYNEQFF.

CDR3 loop: CASSPYSGQYF. CDR3 DNA: TGTGCCAGCAGCCCTTACTCTGGGCAGTACTTC. The chain recombines TRBV11-2 with TRBJ2-7; no clear D gene. The V gene lost 5 bases and the J gene lost 9 bases, with 11 bases spanning the gap. The CDR3 is made up of 11 amino acids. Germline values: CDR1 SGHAT, CDR2 FQNNGV.

The J gene is TRBJ2-1, the V gene TRBV11-3, with D maybe TRBD1 (6 bases). In germline, CDR1 is SGHNT, CDR2 YENEEA. Trimming took off 4 bases at V and 1 base at J, with 8 bases between the two ends. The CDR3 has 14 residues. The CDR3 DNA follows: TGTGCCAGCAGCTCCAGGGGTTCCTACAATGAGCAGTTCTTC. Amino acid sequence: CASSSRGSYNEQFF.